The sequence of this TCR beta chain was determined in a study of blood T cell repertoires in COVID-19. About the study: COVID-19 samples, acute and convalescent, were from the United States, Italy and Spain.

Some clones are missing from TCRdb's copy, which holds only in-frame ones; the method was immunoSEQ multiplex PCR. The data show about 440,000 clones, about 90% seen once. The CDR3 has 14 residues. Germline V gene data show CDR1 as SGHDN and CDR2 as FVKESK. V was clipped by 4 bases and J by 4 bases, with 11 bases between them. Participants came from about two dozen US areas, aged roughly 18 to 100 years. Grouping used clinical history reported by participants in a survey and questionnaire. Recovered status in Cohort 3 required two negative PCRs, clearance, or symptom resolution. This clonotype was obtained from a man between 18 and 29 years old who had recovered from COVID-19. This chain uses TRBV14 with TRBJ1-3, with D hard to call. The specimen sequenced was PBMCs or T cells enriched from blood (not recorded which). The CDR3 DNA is TGTGCCAGCAGCCTGGGAGGGATAGGAAACACCATATATTTT. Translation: CASSLGGIGNTIYF.